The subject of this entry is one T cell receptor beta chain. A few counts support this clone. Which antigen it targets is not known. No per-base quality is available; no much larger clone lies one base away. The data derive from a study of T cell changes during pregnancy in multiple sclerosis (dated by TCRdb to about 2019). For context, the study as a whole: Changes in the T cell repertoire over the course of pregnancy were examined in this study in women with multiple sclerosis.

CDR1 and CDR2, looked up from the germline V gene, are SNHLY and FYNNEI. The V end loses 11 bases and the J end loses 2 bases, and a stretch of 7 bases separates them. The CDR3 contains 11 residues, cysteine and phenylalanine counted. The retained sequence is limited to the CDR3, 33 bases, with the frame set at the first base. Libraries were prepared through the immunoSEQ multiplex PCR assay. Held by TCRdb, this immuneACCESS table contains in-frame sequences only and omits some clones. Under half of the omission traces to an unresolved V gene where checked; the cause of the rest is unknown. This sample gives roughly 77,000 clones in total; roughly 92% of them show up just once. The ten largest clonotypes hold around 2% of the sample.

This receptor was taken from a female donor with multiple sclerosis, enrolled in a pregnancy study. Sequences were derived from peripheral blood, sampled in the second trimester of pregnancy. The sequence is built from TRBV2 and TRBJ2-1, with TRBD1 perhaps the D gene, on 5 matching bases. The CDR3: CALQAYNEQFF. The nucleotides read TGTGCCTTACAGGCCTACAATGAGCAGTTCTTC.